These 5 T cell receptor beta chains came from one sample sequenced in a study of blood T cell repertoires in COVID-19. Sequencing used immunoSEQ multiplex PCR; TCRdb keeps in-frame clones, though not all of them. The sample consists of a few hundred thousand clones, 80% to 90% of them appearing once. The sample taken for sequencing was peripheral blood. The receptors here all came from a woman between 65 and 79 years old with COVID-19, enrolled during active disease.

V usage is TRBV18 and J usage is TRBJ2-2; D perhaps matches TRBD2 (6 bases). This CDR3 region has 16 residues. The V gene lost 8 bases and the J gene lost 1 base, with 17 bases spanning the gap. CDR1 is KGHSH and CDR2 is LQKENI in the germline V gene. The CDR3 DNA is TGTGCCAGCACACGTTCGGGTAGCGGGAACACCGGGGAGCTGTTTTTT. Protein: CASTRSGSGNTGELFF.

The CDR3 is CATSRGGYQETQYF. CDR3 DNA: TGTGCCACCAGCAGAGGCGGGTACCAAGAGACCCAGTACTTC. The chain joins TRBV15 to TRBJ2-5, with D perhaps matching TRBD2 (5 bases). The V end lost 1 base, the J end lost 0 bases, and 6 bases lay between the germline ends. The CDR3 totals 14 residues. From germline, CDR1 is LNHNV and CDR2 YYDKDF (reference sequence).

The gene calls are TRBV24-1 and TRBJ2-5, with no clear D. Trimming shortened V by 4 bases and J by 5 bases, and 7 bases separated the two germline ends. Germline CDR1 KGHDR, CDR2 SFDVKD. The CDR3 has 12 amino acids. The CDR3 loop reads CATSDPLETQYF. CDR3 bases: TGTGCCACCAGTGACCCCCTCGAGACCCAGTACTTC.

This clone was observed once. This chain links TRBV30 with TRBJ2-3, with D unresolved. Between the trimmed V and J ends, which lost 6 bases and 2 bases, there was a span of 24 bases. The CDR3 length is 17 residues. In germline, CDR1 is GTSNPN, CDR2 SVGIG (reference sequence). CDR3 in amino acids: CACPRISQAPNTDTQYF. The CDR3 DNA reads as TGTGCCTGCCCTCGCATATCCCAAGCCCCTAACACAGATACGCAGTATTTT.

CDR3 DNA: TGCGCCAGCAGCTATTATGGGAGGGCAGATACGCAGTATTTT. Translation: CASSYYGRADTQYF. The rearrangement joins TRBV5-1 to TRBJ2-3; 7 bases align to TRBD2. Germline loops: CDR1 SGHRS, CDR2 YFSETQ. The CDR3 contains 14 residues. V lost 3 bases, J lost 4 bases, and 5 bases stayed unmatched.